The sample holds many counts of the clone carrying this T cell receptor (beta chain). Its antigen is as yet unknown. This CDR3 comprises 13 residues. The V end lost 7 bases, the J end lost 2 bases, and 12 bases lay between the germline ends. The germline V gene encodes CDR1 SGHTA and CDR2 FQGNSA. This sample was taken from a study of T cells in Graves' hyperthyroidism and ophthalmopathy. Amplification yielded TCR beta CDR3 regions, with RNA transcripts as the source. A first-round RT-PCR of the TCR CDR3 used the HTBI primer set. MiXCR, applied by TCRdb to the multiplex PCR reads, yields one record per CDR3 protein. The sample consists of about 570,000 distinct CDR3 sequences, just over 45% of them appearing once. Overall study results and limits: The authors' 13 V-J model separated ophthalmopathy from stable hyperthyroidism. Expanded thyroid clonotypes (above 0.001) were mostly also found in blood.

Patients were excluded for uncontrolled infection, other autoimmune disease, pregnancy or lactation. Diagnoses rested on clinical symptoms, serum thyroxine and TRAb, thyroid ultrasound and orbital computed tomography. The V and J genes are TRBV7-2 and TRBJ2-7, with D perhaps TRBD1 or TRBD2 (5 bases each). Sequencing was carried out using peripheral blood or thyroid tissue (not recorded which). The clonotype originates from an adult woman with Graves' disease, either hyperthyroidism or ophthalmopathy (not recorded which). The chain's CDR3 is CASTQPGPYEQYF. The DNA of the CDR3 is TGTGCCAGCACCCAGCCGGGGCCCTACGAGCAGTACTTC.